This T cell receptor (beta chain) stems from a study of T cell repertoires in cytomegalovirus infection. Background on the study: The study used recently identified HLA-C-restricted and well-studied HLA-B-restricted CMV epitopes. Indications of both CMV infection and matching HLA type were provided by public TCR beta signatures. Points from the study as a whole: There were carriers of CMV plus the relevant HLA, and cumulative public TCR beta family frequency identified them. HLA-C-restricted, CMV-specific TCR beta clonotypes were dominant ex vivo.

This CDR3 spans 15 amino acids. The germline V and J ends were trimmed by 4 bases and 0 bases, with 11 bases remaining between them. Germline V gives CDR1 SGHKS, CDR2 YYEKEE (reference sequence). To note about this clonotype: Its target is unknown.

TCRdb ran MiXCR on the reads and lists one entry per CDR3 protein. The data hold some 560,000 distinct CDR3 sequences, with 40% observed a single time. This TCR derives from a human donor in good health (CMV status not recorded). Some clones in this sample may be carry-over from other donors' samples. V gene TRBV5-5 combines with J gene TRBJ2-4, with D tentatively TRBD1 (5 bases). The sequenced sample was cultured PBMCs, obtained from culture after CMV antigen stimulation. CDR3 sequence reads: CASSGATLAKNIQYF. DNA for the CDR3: TGTGCCAGCAGCGGGGCGACCCTAGCCAAAAACATTCAGTACTTC.